A single sample is the source of the 25 T cell receptor beta chains below, sequenced in a study of T cell responses to AZD1222 COVID-19 vaccine. Here immunoSEQ multiplex PCR was the method, and the copy in TCRdb shows in-frame clones only, minus some. This sample has about 130,000 clones; roughly 87% occur once, and the top ten carry around 1.6%. The sequences come from peripheral blood, collected on day 0 of AZD1222 vaccination. Receptors originate from an adult in good health.

In its sample, this clone was seen once. Distinct nucleotide sequences in the sample also encode this CDR3. The gene calls are TRBV6-1 and TRBJ1-1; D is uncertain. The CDR3 runs to 12 residues. V was pared by 2 bases and J by 8 bases, with 9 bases between. Germline V gene lookup returns CDR1 MNHNS and CDR2 SASEGT. CDR3 region: CASSELSGEAFF. Written as DNA, the CDR3 is TGTGCCAGCAGTGAACTATCCGGGGAAGCTTTCTTT.

V gene TRBV25-1 combines with J gene TRBJ1-2; a possible D gene is TRBD1 (6 bases). From germline, CDR1 is MGHDK and CDR2 SYGVNS. This CDR3 is built from 15 residues. V lost 3 bases to trimming and J lost 8 bases, with 19 bases between them. CDR3 sequence reads: CASSEPEGGLRGYTF. CDR3 bases: TGTGCCAGCAGTGAGCCCGAGGGGGGGCTTAGAGGCTACACCTTC.

The V call is TRBV10-3, the J call TRBJ1-1; perhaps TRBD1 as D (6 bases). Germline-derived CDR1 and CDR2 are ENHRY and SYGVKD. This CDR3 is built from 18 residues. Trimming left V 0 bases short and J 1 base short, with 18 bases between. The CDR3 region is CAISESPIRAGANTEAFF. For the CDR3, the DNA is TGTGCCATCAGTGAGTCCCCCATCCGGGCAGGGGCGAACACTGAAGCTTTCTTT.

The J gene is TRBJ2-3, the V gene TRBV9, with D hard to call. CDR1 and CDR2 from the germline V gene are SGDLS and YYNGEE. The CDR3 consists of 16 residues. V shed 4 bases and J shed 1 base, with 16 bases lying between them. The CDR3 reads CASSSPGPGGTDTQYF. The DNA for the CDR3 is TGTGCCAGCAGCTCCCCAGGACCCGGTGGCACAGATACGCAGTATTTT.

This chain joins TRBV5-1 and TRBJ2-1; 10 positions match TRBD2. The J segment lost 7 bases and the V segment lost 4 bases, leaving 11 bases of the junction unmatched. The CDR3 extends over 16 amino acids. The V gene's germline CDR1 is SGHRS and CDR2 YFSETQ. CDR3 loop: CASSPRTSGTGNEQFF. The CDR3, as DNA: TGCGCCAGCAGCCCCCGGACTAGCGGTACGGGGAATGAGCAGTTCTTC.

The CDR3 DNA follows: TGTGCCAGCAGTTTATTGCCGGGGATCTATGGCTACACCTTC. It yields the protein CASSLLPGIYGYTF. The chain combines TRBV28 with TRBJ1-2; D is uncertain. Per germline, CDR1 MDHEN and CDR2 SYDVKM. The CDR3 consists of 14 residues. The V gene lost 1 base and the J gene lost 4 bases, with 10 bases spanning the gap.

The V gene is TRBV11-2, the J gene TRBJ2-2; 9 bases fit TRBD2. This CDR3 has 16 residues. After removal of 3 bases from V and 0 bases from J, the junction contained 2 bases not matched to a gene. The germline V gene has CDR1 SGHAT and CDR2 FQNNGV. CDR3 bases: TGTGCCAGCAGCTTCCTAGCGGGGACGAACACCGGGGAGCTGTTTTTT. Translation gives CASSFLAGTNTGELFF.

The sample holds one count of this clone. The chain uses TRBV10-3 and TRBJ1-2, with D maybe TRBD1 (6 bases). CDR3 length equals 12 residues. Germline V gene sequence: CDR1 ENHRY, CDR2 SYGVKD. CDR3 DNA sequence: TGTGCTTCGCAAGGGACAACCAGTGGCTACACCTTC. This gives the protein CASQGTTSGYTF.

The V and J genes are TRBV29-1 and TRBJ2-3, with a weak D call TRBD1 (6 bases). There are 13 residues in the CDR3. The V gene lost 5 bases and the J gene lost 2 bases, with 11 bases spanning the gap. Germline V gene sequence: CDR1 SQVTM, CDR2 ANQGSEA. The CDR3 spells CSVRGTYTDTQYF. For the CDR3, the DNA is TGCAGCGTTAGGGGGACGTACACAGATACGCAGTATTTT.

CDR3 DNA sequence: TGTGCCACCAGTGATGGCCCCCCCTACGAGCAGTACTTC. It translates to CATSDGPPYEQYF. The V gene is TRBV24-1, the J gene TRBJ2-7; D unclear. Germline V gene lookup returns CDR1 KGHDR and CDR2 SFDVKD. The CDR3 is 13 residues long. Trimming pared 3 bases from V and 2 bases from J, leaving 7 bases between.

The V gene is TRBV6-5, the J gene TRBJ2-5; D perhaps matches TRBD2 (6 bases). Trimming shortened V by 2 bases and J by 4 bases, and 11 bases separated the two germline ends. Germline V gives CDR1 MNHEY, CDR2 SVGAGI. The CDR3 loop spans 14 amino acids. The CDR3 loop reads CASSYQPEGETQYF. The CDR3 bases are TGTGCCAGCAGTTACCAGCCGGAGGGAGAGACCCAGTACTTC.

V gene TRBV30 combines with J gene TRBJ1-1; D is undetermined. This CDR3 spans 13 amino acids. V shed 0 bases and J shed 6 bases, with 11 bases lying between them. Germline-derived CDR1 and CDR2 are GTSNPN and SVGIG (reference sequence). Here the CDR3 reads CAWSVQVGAEAFF. CDR3 nucleotide sequence: TGTGCCTGGAGTGTACAAGTCGGCGCTGAAGCTTTCTTT. Full variable domain (remainder filled in from reference TRBV30 and TRBJ1-1): SQTIHQWPATLVQPVGSPLSLECTVEGTSNPNLYWYRQAAGRGLQLLFYSVGIGQISSEVPQNLSASRPQDRQFILSSKKLLLSDSGFYLCAWSVQVGAEAFFGQGTRLTVV.

This clone appeared a single time. The gene calls are TRBV12-3 or TRBV12-4 and TRBJ2-5, with unresolved D. The CDR3 covers 11 residues. V was shortened by 4 bases and J by 5 bases, with 5 bases between the two germline ends. This CDR3 reads CASSSTETQYF. The DNA for the CDR3 is TGTGCCAGCAGTTCCACGGAGACCCAGTACTTC.

This sequence joins TRBV9 and TRBJ1-2; 9 bases align to TRBD1. The J segment lost 4 bases and the V segment lost 3 bases, leaving 7 bases of the junction unmatched. This CDR3 comprises 15 residues. Germline V gene data show CDR1 as SGDLS and CDR2 as YYNGEE. This CDR3 reads CASSGGTGGRYGYTF. CDR3 DNA: TGTGCCAGCAGCGGAGGAACAGGGGGCCGCTATGGCTACACCTTC.

The chain uses TRBV5-8 and TRBJ1-2; TRBD1 is a possible D gene (6 bases). This CDR3 is 14 amino acids long. From germline, CDR1 is SGHTS and CDR2 YDEGEE. Deletions cut 5 bases from V and 4 bases from J, with 15 bases between. In DNA, the CDR3 is TGTGCCAGCAGTTTACAGGGAGTGGGCTATGGCTACACCTTC. Protein sequence: CASSLQGVGYGYTF.

In DNA, the CDR3 is TGTGCCACCAGCAGAAGTCTAGCGGGTAACCAAGAGACCCAGTACTTC. Translation: CATSRSLAGNQETQYF. The chain couples TRBV15 to TRBJ2-5, with TRBD2 matching 8 bases. Germline V gene sequence: CDR1 LNHNV, CDR2 YYDKDF (reference sequence). The ends lost 2 bases at V and 0 bases at J; junction bases unmatched: 5. The CDR3 extends over 16 amino acids.

The chain is built from TRBV11-2 and TRBJ2-2, with 9 bases lining up with TRBD1. This CDR3 comprises 19 residues. J gave up 0 bases and V 7 bases, and 15 bases lay outside the gene matches. The germline V gene encodes CDR1 SGHAT and CDR2 FQNNGV. CDR3 sequence (DNA): TGTGCCAGCACCCGATTAGCTGACAGGGGGTTCGCGAACACCGGGGAGCTGTTTTTT. Protein product: CASTRLADRGFANTGELFF.

The chain uses TRBV12-3 or TRBV12-4 and TRBJ2-7; 8 bases match TRBD1. V lost 5 bases and J lost 6; bases outside the gene matches: 3. The CDR3 sequence is 12 residues long. CDR3 nucleotide sequence: TGTGCCAGCAGTAAGACAGGGGTCGAGCAGTACTTC. It codes for CASSKTGVEQYF.

DNA of the CDR3: TGTGCCAGCAGTTTCTTTCAGGGGGCACGTCACTATGGCTACACCTTC. This encodes CASSFFQGARHYGYTF. The chain joins TRBV6-2 or TRBV6-3 to TRBJ1-2, with 8 bases lining up with TRBD1. The ends lost 4 bases at V and 3 bases at J; junction bases unmatched: 10. In germline, CDR1 is MNHEY, CDR2 SVGEGT. The CDR3 is 16 amino acids.

This sequence joins TRBV4-1 and TRBJ2-1; D gene unclear. Per the germline V gene, CDR1 is MGHRA and CDR2 is YSYEKL. The length of the CDR3 is 16 residues. V was cut by 0 bases and J by 5 bases, with 14 bases left in between. CDR3 in DNA: TGCGCCAGCAGCCAAGAAGCCCCCTCCCCACACAATGAGCAGTTCTTC. This gives the protein CASSQEAPSPHNEQFF.

The chain uses TRBV15 and TRBJ1-4; D not certain. This CDR3 spans 16 amino acids. Trimming took off 3 bases at V and 0 bases at J, with 11 bases between the two ends. Germline V gene lookup returns CDR1 LNHNV and CDR2 YYDKDF (reference sequence). CDR3 residues: CATSSPVTTTNEKLFF. DNA for the CDR3: TGTGCCACCAGCAGTCCCGTGACGACAACTAATGAAAAACTGTTTTTT.

The chain joins TRBV7-2 to TRBJ2-5; either TRBD1 or TRBD2 may supply D (5 bases each). There are 16 residues in the CDR3. Germline loops: CDR1 SGHTA, CDR2 FQGNSA. Trimming stripped 2 bases from V and 1 base from J, with 14 bases between. CDR3 protein: CASSLSPGTSQETQYF. The DNA for the CDR3 is TGTGCCAGCAGCTTATCCCCGGGGACGAGCCAAGAGACCCAGTACTTC.

V and J are TRBV6-5 and TRBJ2-7; 10 positions agree with TRBD2. The germline CDR1 and CDR2 sequences are MNHEY and SVGAGI. With 7 bases clipped from V and 2 bases from J, the junction kept 8 bases outside the gene matches. This CDR3 comprises 15 residues. The CDR3 is CASKSAGGTPYEQYF. Here the CDR3 DNA reads TGTGCCAGCAAATCAGCGGGGGGGACCCCCTACGAGCAGTACTTC.

This chain links TRBV7-3 with TRBJ2-2; D possibly matches TRBD1 or TRBD2 (6 bases each). Deletions cut 6 bases from V and 8 bases from J, with 22 bases between. The CDR3 is 16 residues long. CDR1 and CDR2 (germline): SGHTA, FQGTGA. The DNA for the CDR3 is TGTGCCAGCAGTTCCGGGAGACAGGTGGCTGGTGGGGAGCTGTTTTTT. Amino acids: CASSSGRQVAGGELFF.

This chain joins TRBV4-2 and TRBJ2-3, with TRBD1 identical over 10 bases. CDR3 size: 15 residues. Germline loops: CDR1 LGHNA, CDR2 YNFKEQ. Germline trimming cut 5 bases from V and 4 bases from J; bases unmatched to any gene: 6. CDR3 nucleotides: TGTGCCAGCAGCGCGGGACAGGGGCTGGCAGATACGCAGTATTTT. Protein: CASSAGQGLADTQYF.